Presented here are 27 T cell receptor beta chains from one specimen sequenced in a study of blood T cell repertoires in COVID-19. Profiled with immunoSEQ multiplex PCR; TCRdb holds only in-frame clones, not every one. The table records tens of thousands of clones, roughly 80% of them present only once. The source material was peripheral blood. The receptors were sampled from a human donor in a cohort sampled during active COVID-19.

The rearrangement links TRBV6-4 to TRBJ2-1; D is perhaps TRBD2 (5 bases). The CDR3 loop spans 13 amino acids. CDR1 and CDR2 from the germline V gene are MRHNA and SNTAGT. V was pared by 3 bases and J by 4 bases, with 7 bases between. The DNA for the CDR3 is TGTGCCAGCAGTGATACTAGATACAATGAGCAGTTCTTC. Encoded protein: CASSDTRYNEQFF.

The chain couples TRBV9 to TRBJ1-3; D not resolved. V lost 0 bases and J lost 2, with 6 bases in between. Germline CDR1 and CDR2: SGDLS and YYNGEE. The CDR3 consists of 14 residues. This CDR3 is CASSVGAAGNTIYF. CDR3 in DNA: TGTGCCAGCAGCGTAGGGGCAGCTGGAAACACCATATATTTT.

This chain uses TRBV3-1 (or the pseudogene TRBV3-2) with TRBJ1-2, with TRBD1 matching 8 bases. CDR1 is LGHDT and CDR2 is YNNKEL in the germline V gene (reference sequence). Losses at the gene ends were 4 bases for V and 5 bases for J; bases not matched to a gene: 9. The CDR3 extends over 15 amino acids. CDR3 loop: CASSLGTGGYYGYTF. The CDR3, as DNA: TGTGCCAGCAGCCTCGGAACAGGGGGTTATTATGGCTACACCTTC.

J is TRBJ1-6 and V is TRBV9; no clear D. The length of the CDR3 is 13 residues. The V and J ends lost 2 bases and 8 bases respectively, with 8 bases between them. Per the germline V gene, CDR1 is SGDLS and CDR2 is YYNGEE. In DNA, the CDR3 is TGTGCCAGCAGCGTTATCGGTGATTCACCCCTCCACTTT. Its translation is CASSVIGDSPLHF.

This chain links TRBV9 with TRBJ1-1; D not certain. Deletions cut 3 bases from V and 11 bases from J, with 23 bases between. Germline V CDR1 and CDR2: SGDLS, YYNGEE. The CDR3 covers 15 residues. As DNA, the CDR3 is TGTGCCAGCAGCGCCTCCTCTTCGGGAATACTCGGGGCTTTCTTT. This sequence encodes CASSASSSGILGAFF.

V and J are TRBV7-8 and TRBJ2-1; a possible D gene is TRBD1 (6 bases). Germline V CDR1 and CDR2: SGHVS, FQNEAQ. The ends were cut back, 7 bases at V and 1 base at J, with 17 bases in the middle. The CDR3 has 16 residues. CDR3 sequence: CASTPRPGASYNEQFF. In DNA, the CDR3 is TGTGCCAGCACCCCCCGCCCAGGGGCATCCTACAATGAGCAGTTCTTC.

The V and J genes are TRBV9 and TRBJ2-1; maybe TRBD1 (5 bases). CDR3 length equals 16 residues. Trimming took 0 bases from V and 0 from J, leaving 10 bases between them. Per the germline V gene, CDR1 is SGDLS and CDR2 is YYNGEE. DNA of the CDR3: TGTGCCAGCAGCGTAGAGAGGACAAGCTCCTACAATGAGCAGTTCTTC. Translation gives CASSVERTSSYNEQFF.

This clone was recorded once. The chain carries TRBV7-3 and TRBJ2-1; TRBD2 aligns across 11 bases. Germline assignment: CDR1 SGHTA and CDR2 FQGTGA. J was trimmed by 5 bases and V by 3 bases; bases with no gene match: 3. The CDR3 sequence is 15 residues long. The CDR3 DNA reads as TGTGCCAGCAGCTTGAGACTAGCGGGGAACAATGAGCAGTTCTTC. Protein sequence: CASSLRLAGNNEQFF. The full variable domain, with the rest looked up from reference TRBV7-3 and TRBJ2-1, is GAGVSQTPSNKVTEKGKYVELRCDPISGHTALYWYRQSLGQGPEFLIYFQGTGAADDSGLPNDRFFAVRPEGSVSTLKIQRTERGDSAVYLCASSLRLAGNNEQFFGPGTRLTVL.

The rearrangement uses TRBV18 and TRBJ1-2; D is uncertain. V was shortened by 3 bases and J by 3 bases, with 8 bases between the two germline ends. Germline-derived CDR1 and CDR2 are KGHSH and LQKENI. The CDR3 has 13 residues. The CDR3 protein is CASSPRVDYGYTF. Written as DNA, the CDR3 is TGTGCCAGCTCACCTCGAGTAGACTATGGCTACACCTTC.

This sequence joins TRBV12-1 and TRBJ2-1; whether TRBD2, the table's D call, matches the DNA was not checked. TRBV12-1 represents a pseudogene. This CDR3 spans 15 amino acids. The CDR3 DNA is TGTGCCAGCAGTCTTGACTTTTTTTGGTACAATGAGCAGTTCTTC. It is translated as CASSLDFFWYNEQFF.

The rearrangement joins TRBV7-9 to TRBJ2-1, with 7 nucleotides matching TRBD1. CDR3 length: 14 amino acids. Looked up from germline, CDR1 is SEHNR and CDR2 is FQNEAQ (reference sequence). The J segment lost 3 bases and the V segment lost 1 base, leaving 0 bases of the junction unmatched. CDR3 in DNA: TGTGCCAGCAGCTTAGGGACAGGCTACAATGAGCAGTTCTTC. This encodes CASSLGTGYNEQFF.

This CDR3 reads CASSVALAGTDTQYF. CDR3 bases: TGTGCCAGCAGCGTAGCCCTAGCGGGGACAGATACGCAGTATTTT. The chain couples TRBV9 to TRBJ2-3; 9 positions match TRBD2. Losses at the gene ends were 0 bases for V and 3 bases for J; bases not matched to a gene: 2. Germline CDR1 SGDLS, CDR2 YYNGEE. This CDR3 is built from 15 residues. Complete variable domain (other parts from reference TRBV9 and TRBJ2-3): DSGVTQTPKHLITATGQRVTLRCSPRSGDLSVYWYQQSLDQGLQFLIQYYNGEERAKGNILERFSAQQFPDLHSELNLSSLELGDSALYFCASSVALAGTDTQYFGPGTRLTVL.

This rearrangement joins TRBV28 to TRBJ2-7; no clear D. Deletions cut 6 bases from V and 6 bases from J, with 9 bases between. The CDR3 has 11 residues. Germline V gene lookup returns CDR1 MDHEN and CDR2 SYDVKM. In nucleotides, the CDR3 is TGTGCCAGCAGATTTAGCCGCGAGCAGTACTTC. Amino acid sequence: CASRFSREQYF.

The rearrangement uses TRBV7-2 and TRBJ2-3; 12 bases are a match to TRBD2. There are 16 residues in the CDR3. The junction had 3 bases not matched to a gene; V was cut back by 3 bases and J by 2 bases. CDR1 SGHTA and CDR2 FQGNSA come from the germline V gene. Here the CDR3 reads CASSLGTSGYTDTQYF. The CDR3 bases are TGTGCCAGCAGCTTGGGGACTAGCGGGTACACAGATACGCAGTATTTT.

This clone was observed a few times. The chain links TRBV28 to TRBJ1-5; D gene ambiguous. V was shortened by 7 bases and J by 6 bases, with 13 bases between the two germline ends. CDR3 length equals 13 residues. CDR1 and CDR2 from the germline V gene are MDHEN and SYDVKM. CDR3 in amino acids: CASIPRIFQPQHF. The CDR3 DNA is TGTGCCAGCATTCCGAGGATTTTTCAGCCCCAGCATTTT.

This sequence joins TRBV27 and TRBJ1-5, with 9 bases that match TRBD1. Germline V lookup: CDR1 MNHEY, CDR2 SMNVEV (reference sequence). J was trimmed by 4 bases and V by 5 bases; bases with no gene match: 0. CDR3 length: 13 residues. The CDR3 reads CASSGTGNQPQHF. As DNA, the CDR3 is TGTGCCAGCAGTGGGACAGGGAATCAGCCCCAGCATTTT.

The chain employs TRBV7-9 and TRBJ2-7; D is perhaps TRBD2 (5 bases). Trimming took 1 base from V and 2 from J, leaving 15 bases between them. Germline V CDR1 and CDR2: SEHNR, FQNEAQ (reference sequence). The CDR3 is 16 residues long. For the CDR3, the DNA is TGTGCCAGCAGCTTAGTTGAACGGACGGGGACCTACGAGCAGTACTTC. It specifies CASSLVERTGTYEQYF.

J is TRBJ2-7 and V is TRBV9, with D tentatively TRBD2 (6 bases). The ends were cut back, 4 bases at V and 5 bases at J, with 22 bases in the middle. The CDR3 length is 16 residues. Germline V gene lookup returns CDR1 SGDLS and CDR2 YYNGEE. The CDR3 reads CASSPKEGMRVHEQYF. In DNA, the CDR3 is TGTGCCAGCAGCCCAAAGGAGGGGATGAGGGTTCACGAGCAGTACTTC.

V usage is TRBV5-1 and J usage is TRBJ2-1; TRBD2 is a possible D gene (6 bases). The CDR3 consists of 16 residues. Germline loops: CDR1 SGHRS, CDR2 YFSETQ. Deletions cut 5 bases from V and 4 bases from J, with 19 bases between. Here the CDR3 DNA reads TGCGCCAGCAGGATGGGACTCCAAGGAGGGTACAATGAGCAGTTCTTC. This translates into CASRMGLQGGYNEQFF.

The V and J genes are TRBV5-6 and TRBJ1-3; tentatively, D is TRBD1 (5 bases). Trimming shortened V by 0 bases and J by 0 bases, and 10 bases separated the two germline ends. CDR1 and CDR2 from the germline V gene are SGHDT and YYEEEE. The CDR3 length is 16 residues. The CDR3 sequence is CASSLGQPISGNTIYF. CDR3 coding DNA: TGTGCCAGCAGCTTGGGACAGCCTATCTCTGGAAACACCATATATTTT.

The chain links TRBV27 to TRBJ1-5, with 8 bases aligning to TRBD1. Losses at the gene ends were 8 bases for V and 1 base for J; bases not matched to a gene: 10. CDR3 length: 16 residues. Germline CDR1 MNHEY, CDR2 SMNVEV (reference sequence). CDR3 DNA: TGTGCCAGCGGGAGAGGAACAGGGGGAAGCAATCAGCCCCAGCATTTT. Translation gives CASGRGTGGSNQPQHF.

The chain carries TRBV13 and TRBJ2-7; 9 bases are a match to TRBD1. This CDR3 has 13 amino acids. J gave up 12 bases and V 1 base, and 7 bases lay outside the gene matches. Germline V CDR1 and CDR2: PRHDT, FYEKMQ (reference sequence). The CDR3 nucleotides read TGTGCCAGCAGCTTAGAGGGACAGGGAGTTCCGTACTTC. Translating it yields CASSLEGQGVPYF.

This clone appeared once. V and J are TRBV5-5 and TRBJ2-7, with D maybe TRBD1 (6 bases). The CDR3 contains 15 residues. The V gene's germline CDR1 is SGHKS and CDR2 YYEKEE (reference sequence). V was shortened by 4 bases and J by 6 bases, with 20 bases between the two germline ends. CDR3 in DNA: TGTGCCAGCAGCGTGACAGGAGCCCCCTGGGGCGAGCAGTACTTC. Its translation is CASSVTGAPWGEQYF.

V is TRBV29-1 and J is TRBJ2-7; D uncertain. The length of the CDR3 is 11 residues. Trimming removed 5 bases from V and 3 bases from J, with 8 bases in between. Germline V gene sequence: CDR1 SQVTM, CDR2 ANQGSEA. The CDR3 sequence: CSVIPFYEQYF. CDR3 sequence (DNA): TGCAGCGTTATTCCCTTCTACGAGCAGTACTTC.

This sequence joins TRBV28 and TRBJ2-7, with D possibly TRBD2 on 5 matching bases. Germline V gene data show CDR1 as MDHEN and CDR2 as SYDVKM. The CDR3 contains 14 residues. Deletions cut 3 bases from V and 1 base from J, with 10 bases between. The CDR3 nucleotides are TGTGCCAGCAGTTTCGGACGGGGTTCCTACGAGCAGTACTTC. Its protein is CASSFGRGSYEQYF. Drawing the rest from reference TRBV28 and TRBJ2-7, the complete variable domain is DVKVTQSSRYLVKRTGEKVFLECVQDMDHENMFWYRQDPGLGLRLIYFSYDVKMKEKGDIPEGYSVSREKKERFSLILESASTNQTSMYLCASSFGRGSYEQYFGPGTRLTVT.

The genes are TRBV5-1 and TRBJ1-1; 9 nucleotides match TRBD1. The V gene end was trimmed by 2 bases and the J gene end by 1 base; junction bases not matched to a gene: 3. The CDR3 contains 15 residues. Germline V gene sequence: CDR1 SGHRS, CDR2 YFSETQ. The CDR3 spells CASSFQTGGNTEAFF. As DNA, the CDR3 is TGCGCCAGCAGCTTCCAGACAGGGGGGAACACTGAAGCTTTCTTT.

The CDR3 is CASSIRYGNTEAFF. CDR3 nucleotides: TGTGCCAGTAGTATCAGGTATGGGAACACTGAAGCTTTCTTT. The gene calls are TRBV19 and TRBJ1-1; D ambiguous. The germline V gene has CDR1 LNHDA and CDR2 SQIVND (reference sequence). Trimming removed 3 bases at V and 1 base at J, with 9 bases between. This CDR3 is built from 14 residues.